These T cell receptor beta chains were read from a single sample in a study of cytomegalovirus exposure and HLA in healthy donors. Method: immunoSEQ multiplex PCR; TCRdb's copy keeps in-frame clones and lacks some. The repertoire includes about 160,000 clones, 81% of them detected once, and 1.3% sits in the top ten. The sequencing input was PBMCs. These receptors all stem from a man over 45 in good health and CMV-seropositive. Each CDR3 is given with its conserved first and last residue. Fields, in order: J gene, D gene, clone size, V gene, CDR3 DNA, CDR3 protein. A D gene is named only where the DNA matches it firmly. The size of a clone is reported for some rows only, either as once, few or many, or as a class for expanded clones.

TRBJ2-7 | . | once | TRBV5-4 | TGTGCCAGCAGCCGTAAAGGAGCCCACGAGCAGTACTTC | CASSRKGAHEQYF
TRBJ1-2 | TRBD1 | . | TRBV28 | TGTGCCAGCAGTTACCCAGGGGGTCGTAACTATGGCTACACCTTC | CASSYPGGRNYGYTF
TRBJ2-2 | . | . | TRBV2 | TGTGCCAGCAGCGAAAATATCGGGGAGCTGTTTTTT | CASSENIGELFF
TRBJ2-3 | TRBD1 | . | TRBV7-2 | TGTGCCAGCAGCTTCCGGACAGGGTTGGTGGATACGCAGTATTTT | CASSFRTGLVDTQYF
TRBJ1-1 | . | . | TRBV5-4 | TGTGCCAGCAGCTCCGCGATCGGTGGGAGCACTGAAGCTTTCTTT | CASSSAIGGSTEAFF
TRBJ1-1 | TRBD1 | few | TRBV4-2 | TGTGCCAGCAGCCCCCAGACAGGGTTAGGCACTGAAGCTTTCTTT | CASSPQTGLGTEAFF
TRBJ2-5 | . | few | TRBV6-1 | TGTGCCAGCAGCCTCGACCCGGCGGGAGAGACCCAGTACTTC | CASSLDPAGETQYF
TRBJ1-5 | . | . | TRBV28 | TGTGCCAGCAGTCACCTAGCACGAACAGCATATAGCAATCAGCCCCAGCATTTT | CASSHLARTAYSNQPQHF
TRBJ2-3 | . | . | TRBV7-2 | TGTGCCAGCAGCCTTTACACAGATACGCAGTATTTT | CASSLYTDTQYF
TRBJ2-2 | . | . | TRBV2 | TGTGCCAGCACTTCACTTCAGGATTTGAACACCGGGGAGCTGTTTTTT | CASTSLQDLNTGELFF
TRBJ2-1 | TRBD1 | . | TRBV9 | TGTGCCAGCAGCCTTGACAGGGTGGGTTACAATGAGCAGTTCTTC | CASSLDRVGYNEQFF